Below, 15 T cell receptor beta chains from the same sample are listed, as sequenced in a study of blood T cell repertoires in COVID-19. Produced via immunoSEQ multiplex PCR; TCRdb's table is partial and in-frame only. The table includes over 200,000 clones, approximately 80% detected once. The sample consisted of peripheral blood. The receptors come from a man aged 35-49 years with acute or convalescent COVID-19.

The rearrangement joins TRBV6-1 to TRBJ1-1; 7 bases align to TRBD1. This CDR3 comprises 13 residues. The germline V gene encodes CDR1 MNHNS and CDR2 SASEGT. The V and J ends lost 1 base and 11 bases, in that order; junction bases with no gene match: 7. The CDR3 spells CASSEDRQGMAFF. CDR3 coding DNA: TGTGCCAGCAGTGAAGACCGACAGGGTATGGCTTTCTTT.

The chain carries TRBV7-9 and TRBJ2-1, with no clear D. The germline CDR1 and CDR2 sequences are SEHNR and FQNEAQ (reference sequence). This CDR3 is built from 13 residues. The V and J ends lost 1 base and 6 bases respectively, with 7 bases between them. The CDR3 bases are TGTGCCAGCAGCTTAGATCAGATCAATGAGCAGTTCTTC. It specifies CASSLDQINEQFF.

This rearrangement joins TRBV6-1 to TRBJ1-4, with TRBD1 matching 9 bases. The V and J ends lost 1 base and 0 bases, in that order; junction bases with no gene match: 12. CDR1 MNHNS and CDR2 SASEGT come from the germline V gene. There are 20 residues in the CDR3. CDR3 in amino acids: CASSEVISGQGRATNEKLFF. The CDR3 nucleotides read TGTGCCAGCAGTGAAGTTATTAGTGGACAGGGGAGAGCAACTAATGAAAAACTGTTTTTT.

The CDR3 coding sequence is TGCAGCGGCAGGGAGGGTGGGGGCGGTGAAAAACTGTTTTTT. This gives the protein CSGREGGGGEKLFF. This chain joins TRBV29-1 and TRBJ1-4; D is perhaps TRBD1 (6 bases). CDR3 length: 14 amino acids. Per the germline V gene, CDR1 is SQVTM and CDR2 is ANQGSEA. Trimming left V 7 bases short and J 7 bases short, with 19 bases between.

The J gene is TRBJ2-3, the V gene TRBV5-1, with 13 bases that match TRBD2. This CDR3 has 17 residues. Per germline, CDR1 SGHRS and CDR2 YFSETQ. Losses at the gene ends were 4 bases for V and 0 bases for J; bases not matched to a gene: 5. The CDR3 loop reads CASSQGTSGTSTDTQYF. The CDR3 nucleotides are TGCGCCAGCAGCCAGGGGACTAGCGGGACTAGCACAGATACGCAGTATTTT. Filled out from reference TRBV5-1 and TRBJ2-3, the complete variable domain reads KAGVTQTPRYLIKTRGQQVTLSCSPISGHRSVSWYQQTPGQGLQFLFEYFSETQRNKGNFPGRFSGRQFSNSRSEMNVSTLELGDSALYLCASSQGTSGTSTDTQYFGPGTRLTVL.

This chain uses TRBV10-3 with TRBJ2-1; D is unresolved. This CDR3 is 13 amino acids long. The V gene lost 4 bases and the J gene lost 5 bases, with 9 bases spanning the gap. Looked up from germline, CDR1 is ENHRY and CDR2 is SYGVKD. CDR3 coding DNA: TGTGCCATCAGTGGGTCGCGCCACAATGAGCAGTTCTTC. It is translated as CAISGSRHNEQFF.

CDR3 nucleotides: TGTGCCAGCAGCGAAAATAGCGGACCAACTGAAGCTTTCTTT. Protein sequence: CASSENSGPTEAFF. The V and J genes are TRBV7-3 and TRBJ1-1; no reliable D call. Germline CDR1 SGHTA, CDR2 FQGTGA. The CDR3 loop spans 14 amino acids. V was pared by 5 bases and J by 5 bases, with 15 bases between.

This clone has only one observation. V usage is TRBV3-1 (or the pseudogene TRBV3-2) and J usage is TRBJ1-3, with unresolved D. Germline V gene lookup returns CDR1 LGHDT and CDR2 YNNKEL (reference sequence). Trimming shortened V by 5 bases and J by 2 bases, and 22 bases separated the two germline ends. There are 18 residues in the CDR3. CDR3 region: CASSYPSGSLFPGNTIYF. CDR3 bases: TGTGCCAGCAGCTATCCTTCCGGGTCCCTCTTTCCTGGAAACACCATATATTTT.

The chain has TRBV30 and TRBJ2-7; perhaps TRBD2 as D (6 bases). V was shortened by 0 bases and J by 6 bases, with 12 bases between the two germline ends. There are 13 residues in the CDR3. Germline values: CDR1 GTSNPN, CDR2 SVGIG (reference sequence). CDR3 in amino acids: CAWSVQRAGEQYF. CDR3 coding DNA: TGTGCCTGGAGTGTACAGCGAGCGGGCGAGCAGTACTTC.

There are a few counts of this clone. The rearrangement links TRBV28 to TRBJ1-3; possibly TRBD1 for D (5 bases). With 7 bases removed from V and 3 bases from J, the gap between germline ends came to 19 bases. CDR3 length: 16 amino acids. Looked up from germline, CDR1 is MDHEN and CDR2 is SYDVKM. The CDR3 sequence: CASIPLGKGDGNTIYF. DNA of the CDR3: TGTGCCAGCATTCCGCTAGGGAAAGGGGATGGAAACACCATATATTTT.

The rearrangement joins TRBV5-1 to TRBJ1-1; D may be TRBD1 (6 bases). Deletions cut 0 bases from V and 4 bases from J, with 10 bases between. Looked up from germline, CDR1 is SGHRS and CDR2 is YFSETQ. CDR3 length: 14 residues. This chain's CDR3 is CASSLGGQSTEAFF. DNA for the CDR3: TGCGCCAGCAGCTTGGGGGGGCAGAGCACTGAAGCTTTCTTT.

The rearrangement joins TRBV11-2 to TRBJ2-7; the match to TRBD1 covers 9 bases. This CDR3 spans 16 amino acids. The ends lost 2 bases at V and 5 bases at J; junction bases unmatched: 10. Germline CDR1 and CDR2: SGHAT and FQNNGV. The CDR3 sequence: CASSLYRDRVIDEQYF. The CDR3 DNA follows: TGTGCCAGCAGCTTATACCGGGACAGGGTTATCGACGAGCAGTACTTC.

The J gene is TRBJ1-2, the V gene TRBV5-1, with no clear D. The CDR3 contains 14 residues. Germline-derived CDR1 and CDR2 are SGHRS and YFSETQ. With 4 bases removed from V and 0 bases from J, the gap between germline ends came to 10 bases. The DNA of the CDR3 is TGCGCCAGCAGCAATTCCGGGACTAACTATGGCTACACCTTC. It is translated as CASSNSGTNYGYTF.

The gene calls are TRBV5-1 and TRBJ2-7; D gene uncertain. With 0 bases removed from V and 4 bases from J, the gap between germline ends came to 8 bases. The germline gives CDR1 SGHRS, CDR2 YFSETQ. The length of the CDR3 is 13 residues. CDR3: CASSLDREYEQYF. In DNA form, the CDR3 reads TGCGCCAGCAGCTTGGACAGAGAGTACGAGCAGTACTTC.

This clone turned up a few times. This chain uses TRBV5-4 with TRBJ2-7; possible D gene TRBD2, 6 bases. The V and J ends lost 4 bases and 6 bases respectively, with 23 bases between them. In germline, CDR1 is SGHNT, CDR2 YYREEE (reference sequence). The CDR3 runs 16 residues. The CDR3 coding sequence is TGTGCCAGCAGCGTTAAAGGGGAGGCAAGGATGGGCGAGCAGTACTTC. It yields the protein CASSVKGEARMGEQYF.